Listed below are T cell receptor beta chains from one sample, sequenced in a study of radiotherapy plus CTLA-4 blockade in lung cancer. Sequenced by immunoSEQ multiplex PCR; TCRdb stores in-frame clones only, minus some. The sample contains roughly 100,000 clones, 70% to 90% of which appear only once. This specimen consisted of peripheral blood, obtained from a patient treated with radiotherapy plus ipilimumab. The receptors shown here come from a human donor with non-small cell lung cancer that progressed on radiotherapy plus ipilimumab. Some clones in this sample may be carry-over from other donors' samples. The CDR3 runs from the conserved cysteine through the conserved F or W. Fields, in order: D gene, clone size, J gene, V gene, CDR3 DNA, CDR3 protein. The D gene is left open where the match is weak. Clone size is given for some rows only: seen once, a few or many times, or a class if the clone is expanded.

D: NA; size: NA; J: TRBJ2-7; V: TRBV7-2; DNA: TGTGCCAGCAGCTTAGGGGGGGGCCTCTCCTACGAGCAGTACTTC; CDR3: CASSLGGGLSYEQYF
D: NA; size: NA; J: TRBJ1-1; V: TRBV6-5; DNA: TGTGCCAGCAGTTACTCGTTTAGGGGAACCGAAGCTTTCTTT; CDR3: CASSYSFRGTEAFF
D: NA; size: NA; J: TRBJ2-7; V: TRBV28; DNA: TGTGCCAGCAGTGTGACAGACGAGCAGTACTTC; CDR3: CASSVTDEQYF
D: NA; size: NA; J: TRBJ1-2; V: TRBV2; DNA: TGTGCCAGCAGTGAAGGGTGGGGGGCTGGCTACACCTTC; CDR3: CASSEGWGAGYTF
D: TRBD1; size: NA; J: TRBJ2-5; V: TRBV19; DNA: TGTGCCAGTAGTCCACAGGGGCCGGGGGAGACCCAGTACTTC; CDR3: CASSPQGPGETQYF
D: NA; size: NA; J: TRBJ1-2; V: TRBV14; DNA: TGTGCCAGCAGCCAAGAACCTTACTATGGCTACACCTTC; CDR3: CASSQEPYYGYTF
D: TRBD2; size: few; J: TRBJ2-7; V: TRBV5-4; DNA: TGTGCCAGCAGCTTGGACGGGACTATCTCCTACGAGCAGTACTTC; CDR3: CASSLDGTISYEQYF
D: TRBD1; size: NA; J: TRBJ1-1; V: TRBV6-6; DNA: TGTGCCAGCAGTCCCCCGGGGACAGGGAAAACTGAAGCTTTCTTT; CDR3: CASSPPGTGKTEAFF
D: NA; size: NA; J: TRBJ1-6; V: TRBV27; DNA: TGTGCCACCTCGCGACAGGATAATTCACCCCTCCACTTT; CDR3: CATSRQDNSPLHF
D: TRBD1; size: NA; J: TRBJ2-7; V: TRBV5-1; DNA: TGCGCCAGCAGCGCCGACAGGGGTTCGCAGTACTTC; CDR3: CASSADRGSQYF
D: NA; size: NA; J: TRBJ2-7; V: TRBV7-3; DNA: TGTGCCAGCCGACAGGACGTCGGGCAGTACTTC; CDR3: CASRQDVGQYF
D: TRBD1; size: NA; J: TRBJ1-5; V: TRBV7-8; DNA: TGTGCCAGCAGCTTAGCTCGGACAGGGCCCAATCAGCCCCAGCATTTT; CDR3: CASSLARTGPNQPQHF
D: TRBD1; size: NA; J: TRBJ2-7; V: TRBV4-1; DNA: TGCGCCAGCAGCAACCGGACAGGGGGCCCGTCCTACGAGCAGTACTTC; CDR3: CASSNRTGGPSYEQYF
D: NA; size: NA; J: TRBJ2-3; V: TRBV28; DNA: TGTGCCAGCAGTACCTGGAGGACTAGCACAGATACGCAGTATTTT; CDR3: CASSTWRTSTDTQYF
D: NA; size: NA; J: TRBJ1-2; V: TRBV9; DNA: TGTGCCAGCAGCGTCTCAGGGGCCGGCTACACCTTC; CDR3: CASSVSGAGYTF
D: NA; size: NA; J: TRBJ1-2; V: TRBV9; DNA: TGTGCCAGCAGCGTTCAGACAGGAAGACCCCAGGGCTACACCTTC; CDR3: CASSVQTGRPQGYTF